This TCR beta chain was sequenced for a study of beta chain features in type 1 diabetes. This clone was seen a handful of times. Its target is unknown. The identical CDR3 is also encoded by other nucleotide sequences in the sample. Expressed TCRB transcripts were sequenced because the isolated RNA had all been reverse transcribed beforehand. Profiled with immunoSEQ multiplex PCR; TCRdb holds only in-frame clones, not every one. Here the sample spans roughly 500,000 clones, 9.5% to 12% being singletons. Study-level points and caveats: Sampled from patients, naive, central memory and Treg TCRB repertoires appeared more similar than those sampled from healthy donors.

CD45RO/CCR7/CD25/CD127/CD95/CD27 sorting isolated CD4+ naive, central memory, regulatory and stem cell-like memory cells. Sorted cells reached over 95% purity in every population. Sequenced input: naive CD4+ T cells from blood. The receptor was isolated from a woman aged 18-30 years in good health.

The CDR3 spells CASSLLRGYQETQYF. The DNA of the CDR3 is TGTGCCAGCAGCTTGCTCAGGGGATACCAAGAGACCCAGTACTTC. This chain links TRBV7-9 with TRBJ2-5; weak D call: TRBD1 (6 bases). V shed 3 bases and J shed 0 bases, with 11 bases lying between them. Germline V gene data show CDR1 as SEHNR and CDR2 as FQNEAQ (reference sequence). The CDR3 length is 15 residues.